The clone carrying this T cell receptor beta chain was seen a single time. The data were obtained in a study of blood T cell repertoires in COVID-19. Study in general: Samples of COVID-19 (acute and convalescent) were obtained from the United States, Italy and Spain. In each case, the material was cDNA or gDNA derived from T cells, B-cell-depleted T cells, or PBMCs.

In the original analysis: How many nucleated cells were present was estimated from reference gene primer amplification. Clones were sequenced by immunoSEQ multiplex PCR, and TCRdb holds only the in-frame ones, with some missing. From that table come the V and J calls and clone size; the DNA was used to work out D and trimming. This sample carries some 55,000 clones, 77% of them seen once, and the ten largest clones take about 45%. The CDR3 extends over 16 amino acids. The V end was cut by 1 base, the J end by 3 bases, with 13 bases between. Germline V gene sequence: CDR1 LNHDA, CDR2 SQIVND (reference sequence).

Sequencing was performed on peripheral blood. This receptor was obtained from a man between 65 and 85 years old with active or convalescent COVID-19. The chain employs TRBV19 and TRBJ1-5; tentatively, D is TRBD1 (5 bases). Written as DNA, the CDR3 is TGTGCCAGTAGTATAGCGGGCAGGGCCCCCAATCAGCCCCAGCATTTT. This encodes CASSIAGRAPNQPQHF.